Listed below are T cell receptor beta chains from one sample, sequenced in a study of blood T cell repertoires in COVID-19. Produced via immunoSEQ multiplex PCR; TCRdb's table is partial and in-frame only. The sample holds fewer than 250,000 clones, around 89% seen once. What was sequenced was peripheral blood. The receptors come from a man aged 30 to 45 with COVID-19, enrolled during active disease. CDR3s include the opening cysteine and the closing phenylalanine or tryptophan. Each record gives: D gene, clone size, V gene, J gene, CDR3 protein, CDR3 DNA. D genes are given only for firm matches. Clone size appears in some rows only: once, few, many, or a class for an expanded clone.

.,few,TRBV7-2,TRBJ2-1,CASSLPSLRYNEQFF,TGTGCCAGCAGCCTCCCTTCCCTCCGTTACAATGAGCAGTTCTTC
TRBD1,.,TRBV2,TRBJ2-2,CASSEREGGFGGELFF,TGTGCCAGCAGTGAACGTGAAGGGGGCTTCGGCGGGGAGCTGTTTTTT
.,.,TRBV28,TRBJ1-2,CASSLPTGSYLNYGYTF,TGTGCCAGCAGTTTACCAACAGGGAGTTACCTTAACTATGGCTACACCTTC
.,.,TRBV7-3,TRBJ2-1,CASSLRGPGSSYNEQFF,TGTGCCAGCAGCTTAAGAGGGCCGGGGAGCTCCTACAATGAGCAGTTCTTC
.,.,TRBV18,TRBJ1-1,CASSPPARAFTTEAFF,TGTGCCAGCTCACCACCGGCGAGGGCGTTTACCACTGAAGCTTTCTTT
TRBD1,.,TRBV5-6,TRBJ2-3,CASSRGQGTDTQYF,TGTGCCAGCAGCCGGGGACAGGGAACAGATACGCAGTATTTT
TRBD2,.,TRBV9,TRBJ2-1,CASSVASGVPYNEQFF,TGTGCCAGCAGCGTAGCTAGCGGGGTCCCCTACAATGAGCAGTTCTTC
.,.,TRBV24-1,TRBJ2-1,CATSDLSGSYNEQFF,TGTGCCACCAGTGATTTGTCAGGGTCCTACAATGAGCAGTTCTTC
TRBD1,.,TRBV27,TRBJ2-2,CASRWTGNSDTGELFF,TGTGCCAGCAGGTGGACAGGGAATTCCGACACCGGGGAGCTGTTTTTT
.,.,TRBV12-5,TRBJ1-1,CASGLSAQGTEAFF,TGTGCTAGTGGTTTGTCCGCCCAGGGAACTGAAGCTTTCTTT
.,.,TRBV2,TRBJ2-7,CASTGDPYEQYF,TGTGCCAGCACGGGGGATCCCTACGAGCAGTACTTC
.,once,TRBV19,TRBJ1-1,CASTPRRTLNTEAFF,TGTGCCAGTACCCCACGGAGGACTTTGAACACTGAAGCTTTCTTT
.,.,TRBV24-1,TRBJ1-1,CATSEFPYTEAFF,TGTGCCACCAGTGAGTTTCCCTACACTGAAGCTTTCTTT
.,.,TRBV11-2,TRBJ2-5,CASSLGGLRKETQYF,TGTGCCAGCAGCTTAGGTGGGCTACGTAAAGAGACCCAGTACTTC